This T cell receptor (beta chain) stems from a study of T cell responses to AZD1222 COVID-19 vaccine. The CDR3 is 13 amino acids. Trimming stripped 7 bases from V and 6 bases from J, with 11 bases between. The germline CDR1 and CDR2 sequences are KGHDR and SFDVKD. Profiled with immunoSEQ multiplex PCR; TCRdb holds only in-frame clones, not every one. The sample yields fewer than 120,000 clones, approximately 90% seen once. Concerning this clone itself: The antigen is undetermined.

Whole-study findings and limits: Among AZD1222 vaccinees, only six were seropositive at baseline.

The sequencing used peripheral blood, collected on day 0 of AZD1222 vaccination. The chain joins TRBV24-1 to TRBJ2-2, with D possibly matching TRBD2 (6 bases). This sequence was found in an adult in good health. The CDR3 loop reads CATRGPGAGELFF. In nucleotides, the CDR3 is TGTGCCACCAGGGGGCCGGGGGCCGGGGAGCTGTTTTTT.